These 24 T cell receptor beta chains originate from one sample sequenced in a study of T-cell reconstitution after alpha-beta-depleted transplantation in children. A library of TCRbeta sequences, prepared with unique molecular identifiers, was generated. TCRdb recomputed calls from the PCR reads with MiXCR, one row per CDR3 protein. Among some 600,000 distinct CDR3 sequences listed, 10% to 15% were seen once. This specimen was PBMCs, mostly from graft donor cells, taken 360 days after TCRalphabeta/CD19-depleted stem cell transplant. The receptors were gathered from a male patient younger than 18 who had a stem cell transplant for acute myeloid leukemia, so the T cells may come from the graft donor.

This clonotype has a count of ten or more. This CDR3 is CSAQTSGSSYNEQFF. CDR3 nucleotide sequence: TGCAGTGCTCAGACTAGCGGGTCCTCCTACAATGAGCAGTTCTTC. The genes are TRBV20-1 and TRBJ2-1; 10 positions match TRBD2. Germline assignment: CDR1 DFQATT and CDR2 SNEGSKA (reference sequence). The CDR3 is 15 amino acids. V dropped 5 bases and J dropped 0; count of bases not matched to a gene: 4.

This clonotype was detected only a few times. The CDR3 nucleotides read TGTGCCAGCAGCTTAGGACCGGCTAGCGGGAGTGGGACAGATACGCAGTATTTT. Translating it yields CASSLGPASGSGTDTQYF. The gene calls are TRBV13 and TRBJ2-3, with 10 bases lining up with TRBD2. V was pared by 0 bases and J by 3 bases, with 9 bases of the junction left unmatched. CDR1 is PRHDT and CDR2 is FYEKMQ in the germline V gene (reference sequence). This CDR3 is built from 18 residues.

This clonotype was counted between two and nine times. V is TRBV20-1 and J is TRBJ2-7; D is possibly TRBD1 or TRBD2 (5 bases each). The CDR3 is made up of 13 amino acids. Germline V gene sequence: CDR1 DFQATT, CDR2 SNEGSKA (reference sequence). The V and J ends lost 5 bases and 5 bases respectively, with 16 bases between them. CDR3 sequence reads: CSALRGARDEQYF. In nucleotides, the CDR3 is TGCAGTGCTCTCCGAGGGGCAAGGGACGAGCAGTACTTC.

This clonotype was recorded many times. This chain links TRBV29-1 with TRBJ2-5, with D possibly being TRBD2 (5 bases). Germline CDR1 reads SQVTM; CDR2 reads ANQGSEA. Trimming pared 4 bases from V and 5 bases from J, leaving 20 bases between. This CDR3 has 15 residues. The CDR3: CSVAPKVTRRETQYF. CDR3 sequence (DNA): TGCAGCGTTGCCCCCAAAGTAACTAGGCGGGAGACCCAGTACTTC.

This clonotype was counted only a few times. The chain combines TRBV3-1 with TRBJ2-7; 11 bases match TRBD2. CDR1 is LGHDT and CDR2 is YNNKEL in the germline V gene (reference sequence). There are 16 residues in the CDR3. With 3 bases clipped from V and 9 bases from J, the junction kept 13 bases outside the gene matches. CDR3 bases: TGTGCCAGCAGCCATGCTGGTACTAGCGGGAGTTATGGGCAGTACTTC. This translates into CASSHAGTSGSYGQYF.

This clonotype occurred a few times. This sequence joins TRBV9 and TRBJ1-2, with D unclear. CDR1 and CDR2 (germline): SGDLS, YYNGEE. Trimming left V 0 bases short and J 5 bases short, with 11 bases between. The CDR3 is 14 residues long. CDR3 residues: CASSVGAVWYGYTF. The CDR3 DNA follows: TGTGCCAGCAGCGTAGGGGCGGTTTGGTATGGCTACACCTTC. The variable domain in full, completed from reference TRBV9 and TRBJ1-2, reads DSGVTQTPKHLITATGQRVTLRCSPRSGDLSVYWYQQSLDQGLQFLIQYYNGEERAKGNILERFSAQQFPDLHSELNLSSLELGDSALYFCASSVGAVWYGYTFGSGTRLTVV.

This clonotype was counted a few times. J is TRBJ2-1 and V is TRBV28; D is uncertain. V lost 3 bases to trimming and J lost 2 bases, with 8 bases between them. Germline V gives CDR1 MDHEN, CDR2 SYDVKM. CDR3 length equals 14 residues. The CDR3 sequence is CASSFPGPYNEQFF. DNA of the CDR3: TGTGCCAGCAGTTTCCCCGGGCCCTACAATGAGCAGTTCTTC.

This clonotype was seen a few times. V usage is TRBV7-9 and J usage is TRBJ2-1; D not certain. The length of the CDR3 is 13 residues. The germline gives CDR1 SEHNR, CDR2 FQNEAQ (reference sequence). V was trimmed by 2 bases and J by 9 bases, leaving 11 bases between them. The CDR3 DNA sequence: TGTGCCAGCAGCTTAATCGGGCTAGTTGAGCAGTTCTTC. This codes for CASSLIGLVEQFF. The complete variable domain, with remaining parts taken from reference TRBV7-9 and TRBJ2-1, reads DTGVSQNPRHKITKRGQNVTFRCDPISEHNRLYWYRQTLGQGPEFLTYFQNEAQLEKSRLLSDRFSAERPKGSFSTLEIQRTEQGDSAMYLCASSLIGLVEQFFGPGTRLTVL.

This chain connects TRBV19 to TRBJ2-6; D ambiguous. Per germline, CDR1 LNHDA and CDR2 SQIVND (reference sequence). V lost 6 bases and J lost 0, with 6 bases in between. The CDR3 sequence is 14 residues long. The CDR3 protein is CASRVTSGANVLTF. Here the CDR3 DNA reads TGTGCCAGTAGAGTAACCTCTGGGGCCAACGTCCTGACTTTC. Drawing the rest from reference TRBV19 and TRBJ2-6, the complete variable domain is DGGITQSPKYLFRKEGQNVTLSCEQNLNHDAMYWYRQDPGQGLRLIYYSQIVNDFQKGDIAEGYSVSREKKESFPLTVTSAQKNPTAFYLCASRVTSGANVLTFGAGSRLTVL.

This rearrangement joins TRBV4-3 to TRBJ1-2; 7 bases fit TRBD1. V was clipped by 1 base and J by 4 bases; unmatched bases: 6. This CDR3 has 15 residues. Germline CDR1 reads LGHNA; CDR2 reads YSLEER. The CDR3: CASSQGDSPSYGYTF. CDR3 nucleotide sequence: TGCGCCAGCAGCCAAGGGGACAGCCCCTCCTATGGCTACACCTTC.

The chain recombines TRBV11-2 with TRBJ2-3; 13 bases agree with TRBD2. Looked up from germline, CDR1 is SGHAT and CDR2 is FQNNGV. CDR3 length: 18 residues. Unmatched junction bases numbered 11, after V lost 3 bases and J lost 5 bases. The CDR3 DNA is TGTGCCAGCAGCTTCTTTGGGACTAGCGGGGCTGGAGGAGATACGCAGTATTTT. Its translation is CASSFFGTSGAGGDTQYF.

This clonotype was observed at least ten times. The CDR3 DNA reads TGCGCCAGCAGCTGGCCCCGGAGCGGGAGACCGGATGAGCAGTTCTTC. It codes for CASSWPRSGRPDEQFF. The chain links TRBV5-1 to TRBJ2-1, with 8 nucleotides matching TRBD2. Germline CDR1 and CDR2: SGHRS and YFSETQ. Trimming removed 3 bases from V and 8 bases from J; junction bases left unmatched: 13. The CDR3 contains 16 residues.

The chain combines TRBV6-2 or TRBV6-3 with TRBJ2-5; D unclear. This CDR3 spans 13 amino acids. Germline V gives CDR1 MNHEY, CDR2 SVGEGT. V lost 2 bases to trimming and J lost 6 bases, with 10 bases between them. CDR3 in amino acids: CASSYVGRQTQYF. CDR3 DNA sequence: TGTGCCAGCAGTTACGTCGGGCGTCAGACCCAGTACTTC.

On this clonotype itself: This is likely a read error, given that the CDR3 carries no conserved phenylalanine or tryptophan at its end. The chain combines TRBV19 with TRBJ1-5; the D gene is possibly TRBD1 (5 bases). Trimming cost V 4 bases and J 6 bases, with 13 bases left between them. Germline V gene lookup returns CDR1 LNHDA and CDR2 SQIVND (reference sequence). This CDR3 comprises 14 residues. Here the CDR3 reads CASSTAGRGQPQHS. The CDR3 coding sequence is TGTGCCAGTAGTACGGCAGGAAGGGGTCAGCCCCAGCATTCT.

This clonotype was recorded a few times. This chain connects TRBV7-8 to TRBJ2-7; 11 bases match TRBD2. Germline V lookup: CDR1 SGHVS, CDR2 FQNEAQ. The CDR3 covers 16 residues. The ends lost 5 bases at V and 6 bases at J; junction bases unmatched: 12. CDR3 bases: TGTGCCAGCAGCCTCATCTGGACTAGCGGGCGTCGCGAGCAGTACTTC. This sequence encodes CASSLIWTSGRREQYF.

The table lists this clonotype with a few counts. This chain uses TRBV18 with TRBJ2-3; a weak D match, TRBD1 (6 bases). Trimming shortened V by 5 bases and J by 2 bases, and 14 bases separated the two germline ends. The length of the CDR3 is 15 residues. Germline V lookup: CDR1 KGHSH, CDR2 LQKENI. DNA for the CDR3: TGTGCCAGCTCATCTTTACAGGGATTCACAGATACGCAGTATTTT. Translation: CASSSLQGFTDTQYF.

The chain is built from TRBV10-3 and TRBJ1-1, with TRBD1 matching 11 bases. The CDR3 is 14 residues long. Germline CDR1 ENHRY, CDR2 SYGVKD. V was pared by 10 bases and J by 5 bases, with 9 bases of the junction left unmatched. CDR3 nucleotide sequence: TGTGCCACCTCCGGGACAGGGGGAGGGACTGAAGCTTTCTTT. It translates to CATSGTGGGTEAFF.

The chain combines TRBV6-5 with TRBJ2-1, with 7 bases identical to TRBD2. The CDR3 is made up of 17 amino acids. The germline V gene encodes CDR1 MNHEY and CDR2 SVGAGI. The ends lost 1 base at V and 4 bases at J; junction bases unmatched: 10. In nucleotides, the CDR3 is TGTGCCAGCAGTTACTTACAGGCTAGCGGCATATACAATGAGCAGTTCTTC. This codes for CASSYLQASGIYNEQFF.

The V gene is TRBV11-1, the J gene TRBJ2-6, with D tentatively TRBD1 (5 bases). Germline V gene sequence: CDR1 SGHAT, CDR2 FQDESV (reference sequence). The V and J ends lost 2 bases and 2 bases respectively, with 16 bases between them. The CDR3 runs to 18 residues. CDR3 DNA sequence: TGTGCCAGCAGCTTACCGACAGTGGGCACTCCTGGGGCCAACGTCCTGACTTTC. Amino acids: CASSLPTVGTPGANVLTF.

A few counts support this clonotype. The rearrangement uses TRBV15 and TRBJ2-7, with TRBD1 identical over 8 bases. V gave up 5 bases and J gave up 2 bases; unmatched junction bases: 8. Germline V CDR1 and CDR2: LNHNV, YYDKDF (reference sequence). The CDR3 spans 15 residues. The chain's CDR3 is CATSPETGGTYEQYF. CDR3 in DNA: TGTGCCACCAGCCCTGAAACAGGGGGTACCTACGAGCAGTACTTC. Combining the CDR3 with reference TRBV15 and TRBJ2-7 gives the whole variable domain DAMVIQNPRYQVTQFGKPVTLSCSQTLNHNVMYWYQQKSSQAPKLLFHYYDKDFNNEADTPDNFQSRRPNTSFCFLDIRSPGLGDTAMYLCATSPETGGTYEQYFGPGTRLTVT.

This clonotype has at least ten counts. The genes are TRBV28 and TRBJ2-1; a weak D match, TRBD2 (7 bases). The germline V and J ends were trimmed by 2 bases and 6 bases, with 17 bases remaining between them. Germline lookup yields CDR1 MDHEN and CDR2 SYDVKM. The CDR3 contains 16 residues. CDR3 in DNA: TGTGCCAGCAGTTTAGGGGGCGGGAGTCCTAGCAATGAGCAGTTCTTC. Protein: CASSLGGGSPSNEQFF.

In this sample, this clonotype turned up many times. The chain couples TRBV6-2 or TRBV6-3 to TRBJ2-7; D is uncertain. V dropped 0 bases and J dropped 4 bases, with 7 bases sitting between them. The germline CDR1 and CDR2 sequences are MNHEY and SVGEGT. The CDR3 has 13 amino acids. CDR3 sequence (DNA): TGTGCCAGCAGTTACTCGTATGGGTACGAGCAGTACTTC. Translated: CASSYSYGYEQYF.

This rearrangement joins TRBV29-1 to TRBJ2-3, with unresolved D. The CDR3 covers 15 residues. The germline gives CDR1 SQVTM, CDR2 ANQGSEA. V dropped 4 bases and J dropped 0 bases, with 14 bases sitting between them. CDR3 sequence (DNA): TGCAGCGTTGTGGGCGGAACATCTAGCACAGATACGCAGTATTTT. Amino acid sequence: CSVVGGTSSTDTQYF.

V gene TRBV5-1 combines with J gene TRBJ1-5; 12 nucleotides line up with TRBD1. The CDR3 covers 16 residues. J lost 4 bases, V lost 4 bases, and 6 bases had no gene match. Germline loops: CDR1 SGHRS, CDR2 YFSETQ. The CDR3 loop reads CASSRGDRGRNQPQHF. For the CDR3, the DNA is TGCGCCAGCAGCCGGGGGGACAGGGGGCGGAATCAGCCCCAGCATTTT.